The T cell receptor (beta chain) described here comes from a study of cytomegalovirus exposure and HLA in healthy donors. PCR amplification relied on 60 Vbeta primers (plus 13 Jbeta primers). Here immunoSEQ multiplex PCR was the method, and the copy in TCRdb shows in-frame clones only, minus some. The data hold approximately 140,000 clones, with about 76% observed a single time. This clone was found once. Its antigen remains unidentified. Between the trimmed V and J ends, which lost 4 bases and 1 base, there was a span of 10 bases. The CDR3 contains 14 residues. Germline assignment: CDR1 ENHRY and CDR2 SYGVKD. General study results and limits: Certain sequence variants were highly shared and formed a cluster, and this cluster was likely a sequencing artifact. The CMV antigen specificity of three CMV-associated chains was confirmed through in vitro analysis. According to reports, the classifier identified cytomegalovirus status with high specificity and sensitivity.

The receptor's source is a human donor in good health. What was sequenced was PBMCs. The V call is TRBV10-3, the J call TRBJ1-1, with TRBD1 as a possible D gene (5 bases). The CDR3 nucleotides read TGTGCCATCAGTGCTGGGGCAAGGAACACTGAAGCTTTCTTT. Translated: CAISAGARNTEAFF.